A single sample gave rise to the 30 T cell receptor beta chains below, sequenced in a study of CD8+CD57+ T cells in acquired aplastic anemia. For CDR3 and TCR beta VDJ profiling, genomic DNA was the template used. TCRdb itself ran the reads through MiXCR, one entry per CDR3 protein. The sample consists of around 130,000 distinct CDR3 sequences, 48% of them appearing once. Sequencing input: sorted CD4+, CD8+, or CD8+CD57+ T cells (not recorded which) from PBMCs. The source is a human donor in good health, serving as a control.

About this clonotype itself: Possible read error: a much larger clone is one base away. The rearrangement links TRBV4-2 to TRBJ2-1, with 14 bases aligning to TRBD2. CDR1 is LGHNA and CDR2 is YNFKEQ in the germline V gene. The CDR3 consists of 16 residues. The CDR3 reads CASSAGLAGGYNEQLF. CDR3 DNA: TGTGCCAGCAGCGCCGGACTAGCGGGGGGCTACAATGAGCAGCTCTTC.

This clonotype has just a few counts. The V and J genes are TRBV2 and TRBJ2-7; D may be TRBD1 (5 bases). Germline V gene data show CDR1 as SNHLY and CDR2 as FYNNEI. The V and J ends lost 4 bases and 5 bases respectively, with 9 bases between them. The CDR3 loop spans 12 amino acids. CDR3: CASSVRGHEQYF. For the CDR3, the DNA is TGTGCCAGCAGTGTTAGGGGCCACGAGCAGTACTTC.

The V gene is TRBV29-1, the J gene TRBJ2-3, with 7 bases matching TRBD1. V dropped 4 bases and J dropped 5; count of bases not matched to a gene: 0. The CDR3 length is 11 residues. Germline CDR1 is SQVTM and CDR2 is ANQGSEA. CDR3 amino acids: CSVGTGDTQYF. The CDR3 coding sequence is TGCAGCGTTGGGACAGGAGATACGCAGTATTTT.

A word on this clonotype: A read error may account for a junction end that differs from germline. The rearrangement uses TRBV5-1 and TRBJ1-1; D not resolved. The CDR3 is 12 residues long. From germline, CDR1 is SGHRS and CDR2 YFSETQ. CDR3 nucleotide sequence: TGCGCCAGCAACTTGGAGGAGACTGAAGCTTTCTTT. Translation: CASNLEETEAFF.

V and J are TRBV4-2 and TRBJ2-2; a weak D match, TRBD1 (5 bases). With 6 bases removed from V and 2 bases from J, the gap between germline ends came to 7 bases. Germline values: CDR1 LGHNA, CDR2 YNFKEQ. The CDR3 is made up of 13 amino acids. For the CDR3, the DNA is TGTGCCAGCAGGCAGGGAAACACCGGGGAGCTGTTTTTT. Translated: CASRQGNTGELFF.

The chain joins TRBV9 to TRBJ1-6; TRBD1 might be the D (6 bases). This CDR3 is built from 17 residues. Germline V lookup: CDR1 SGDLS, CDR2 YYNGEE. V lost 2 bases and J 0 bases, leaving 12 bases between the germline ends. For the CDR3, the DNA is TGTGCCAGCAGCGTCTCGGGGGCGAGCTCCTATAATTCACCCCTCCACTTT. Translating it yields CASSVSGASSYNSPLHF.

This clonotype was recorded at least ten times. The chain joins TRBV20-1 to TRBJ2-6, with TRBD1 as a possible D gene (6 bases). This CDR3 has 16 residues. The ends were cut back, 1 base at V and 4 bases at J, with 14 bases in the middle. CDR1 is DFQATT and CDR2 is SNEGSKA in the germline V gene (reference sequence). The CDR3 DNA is TGCAGTGCTAGAGCCCTGACAGGTCCCGGGGCCAACGTCCTGACTTTC. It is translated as CSARALTGPGANVLTF.

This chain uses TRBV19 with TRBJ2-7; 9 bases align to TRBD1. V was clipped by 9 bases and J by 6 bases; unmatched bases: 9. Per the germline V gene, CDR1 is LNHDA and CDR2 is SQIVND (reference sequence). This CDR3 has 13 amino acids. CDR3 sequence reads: CASNEGTGIEQYF. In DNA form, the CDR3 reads TGTGCCAGCAACGAAGGGACAGGGATCGAGCAGTACTTC. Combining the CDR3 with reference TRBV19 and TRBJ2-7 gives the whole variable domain DGGITQSPKYLFRKEGQNVTLSCEQNLNHDAMYWYRQDPGQGLRLIYYSQIVNDFQKGDIAEGYSVSREKKESFPLTVTSAQKNPTAFYLCASNEGTGIEQYFGPGTRLTVT.

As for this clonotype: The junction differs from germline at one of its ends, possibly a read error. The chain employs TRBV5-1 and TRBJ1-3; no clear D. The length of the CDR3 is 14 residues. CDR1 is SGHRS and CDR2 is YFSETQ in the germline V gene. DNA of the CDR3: TGCGCCAGCTCCTCGTCAAGCTCTGGAGACACCATATATTTC. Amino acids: CASSSSSSGDTIYF.

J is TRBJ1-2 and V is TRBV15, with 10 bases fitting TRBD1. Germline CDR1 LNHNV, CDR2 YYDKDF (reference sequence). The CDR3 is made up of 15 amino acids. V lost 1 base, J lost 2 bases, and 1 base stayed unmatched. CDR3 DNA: TGTGCCACCAGCAGAGGGGGACAGGGGAACTATGGCTACACCTTC. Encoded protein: CATSRGGQGNYGYTF.

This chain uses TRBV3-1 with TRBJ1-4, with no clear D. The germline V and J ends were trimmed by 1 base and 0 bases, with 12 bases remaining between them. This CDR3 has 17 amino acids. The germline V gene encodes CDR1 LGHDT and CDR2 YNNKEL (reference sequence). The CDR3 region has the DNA TGTGCCAGCAGCCAAGTTCTAAGGCGAGCAACTAATGAAAAACTGTTTTTT. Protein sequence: CASSQVLRRATNEKLFF.

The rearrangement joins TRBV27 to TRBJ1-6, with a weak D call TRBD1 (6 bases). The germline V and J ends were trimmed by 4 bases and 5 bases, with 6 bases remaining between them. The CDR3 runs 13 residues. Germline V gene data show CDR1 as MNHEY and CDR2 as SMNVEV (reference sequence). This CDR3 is CASSYRDNSPLHF. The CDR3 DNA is TGTGCCAGCAGTTACAGGGATAATTCACCCCTCCACTTT.

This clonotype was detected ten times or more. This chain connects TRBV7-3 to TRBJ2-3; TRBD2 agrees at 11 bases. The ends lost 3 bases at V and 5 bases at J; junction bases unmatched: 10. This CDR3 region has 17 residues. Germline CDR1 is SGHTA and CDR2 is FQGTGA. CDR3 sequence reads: CASSFMLAGGPGDTQYF. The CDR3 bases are TGTGCCAGCAGCTTCATGTTAGCGGGGGGGCCAGGAGATACGCAGTATTTT.

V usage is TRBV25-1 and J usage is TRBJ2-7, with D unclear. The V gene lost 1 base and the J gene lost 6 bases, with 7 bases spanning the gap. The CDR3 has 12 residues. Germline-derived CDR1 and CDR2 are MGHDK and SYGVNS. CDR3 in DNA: TGTGCCAGCAGTGAATTTTTTTCCGAGCAGTACTTC. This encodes CASSEFFSEQYF.

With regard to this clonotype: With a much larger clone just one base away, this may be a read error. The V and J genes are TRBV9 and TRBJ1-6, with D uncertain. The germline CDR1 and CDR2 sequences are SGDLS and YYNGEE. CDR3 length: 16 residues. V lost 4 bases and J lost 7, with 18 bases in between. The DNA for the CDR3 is TGTGCCAGCAGCCCCCTCGTGGGCGCAGGCAATTCACCCCTCCACTTT. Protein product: CASSPLVGAGNSPLHF.

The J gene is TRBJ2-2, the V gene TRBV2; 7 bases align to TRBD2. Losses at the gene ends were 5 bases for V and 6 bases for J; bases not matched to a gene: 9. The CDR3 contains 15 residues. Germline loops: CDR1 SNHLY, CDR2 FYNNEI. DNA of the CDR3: TGTGCCAGCAGTTTATCGGCGGGAGCCGCCGGGGAGCTGTTTTTT. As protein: CASSLSAGAAGELFF. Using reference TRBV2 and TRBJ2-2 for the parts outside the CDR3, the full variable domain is EPEVTQTPSHQVTQMGQEVILRCVPISNHLYFYWYRQILGQKVEFLVSFYNNEISEKSEIFDDQFSVERPDGSNFTLKIRSTKLEDSAMYFCASSLSAGAAGELFFGEGSRLTVL.

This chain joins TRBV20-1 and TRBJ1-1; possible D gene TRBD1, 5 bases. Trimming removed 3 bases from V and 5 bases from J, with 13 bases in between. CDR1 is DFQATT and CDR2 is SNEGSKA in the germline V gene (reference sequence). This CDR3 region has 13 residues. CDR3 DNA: TGCAGTGCTAGTGAGCAGGGAAGAACTGAAGCTTTCTTT. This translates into CSASEQGRTEAFF.

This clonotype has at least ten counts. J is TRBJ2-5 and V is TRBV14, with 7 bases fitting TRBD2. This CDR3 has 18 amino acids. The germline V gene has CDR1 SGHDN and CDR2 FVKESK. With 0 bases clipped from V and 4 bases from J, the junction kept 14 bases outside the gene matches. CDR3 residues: CASSQEWASSGVPETQYF. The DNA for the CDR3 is TGTGCCAGCAGCCAAGAGTGGGCTTCCAGCGGGGTTCCAGAGACCCAGTACTTC.

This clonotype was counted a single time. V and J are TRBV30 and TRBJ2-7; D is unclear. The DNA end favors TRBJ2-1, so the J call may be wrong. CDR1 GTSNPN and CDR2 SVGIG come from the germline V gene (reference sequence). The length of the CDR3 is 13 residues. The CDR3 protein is CAWSVLAGNEQFF. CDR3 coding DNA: TGTGCCTGGAGTGTACTCGCTGGCAATGAGCAGTTCTTC.

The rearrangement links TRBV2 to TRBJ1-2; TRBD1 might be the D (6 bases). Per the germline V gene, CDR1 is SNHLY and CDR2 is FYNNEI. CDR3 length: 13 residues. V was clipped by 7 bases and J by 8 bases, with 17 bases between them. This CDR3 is CASTETGTGGYTF. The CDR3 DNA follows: TGTGCCAGCACCGAAACAGGGACGGGAGGCTACACCTTC.

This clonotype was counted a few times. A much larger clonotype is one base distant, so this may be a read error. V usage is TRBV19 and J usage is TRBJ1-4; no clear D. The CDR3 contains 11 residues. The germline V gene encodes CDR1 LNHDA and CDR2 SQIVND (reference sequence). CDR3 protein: CASSITEKLSF. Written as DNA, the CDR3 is TGTGCCAGTAGTATAACTGAAAAACTGTCTTTT.

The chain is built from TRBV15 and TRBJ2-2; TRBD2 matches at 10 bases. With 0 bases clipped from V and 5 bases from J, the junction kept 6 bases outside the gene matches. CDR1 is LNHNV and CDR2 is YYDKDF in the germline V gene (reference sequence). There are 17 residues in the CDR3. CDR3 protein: CATSRDGAGGPTGELFF. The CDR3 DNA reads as TGTGCCACCAGCAGAGATGGAGCGGGAGGGCCGACCGGGGAGCTGTTTTTT.

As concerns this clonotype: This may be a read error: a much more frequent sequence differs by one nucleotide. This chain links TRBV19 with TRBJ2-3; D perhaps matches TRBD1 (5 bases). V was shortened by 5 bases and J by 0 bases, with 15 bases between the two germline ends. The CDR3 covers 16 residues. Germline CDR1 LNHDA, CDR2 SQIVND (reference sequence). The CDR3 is CASSARGTMSTDTQYF. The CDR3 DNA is TGTGCCAGTAGTGCAAGGGGCACGATGAGCACAGATACGCAGTATTTT.

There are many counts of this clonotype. In nucleotides, the CDR3 is TGCAGTGCCGTGAAACCAAGCGGGCGCTACCAAGAGACCCAGTACTTC. It yields the protein CSAVKPSGRYQETQYF. This chain connects TRBV20-1 to TRBJ2-5; D might be TRBD2 (6 bases). In germline, CDR1 is DFQATT, CDR2 SNEGSKA (reference sequence). The CDR3 spans 16 residues. Trimming left V 6 bases short and J 0 bases short, with 20 bases between.

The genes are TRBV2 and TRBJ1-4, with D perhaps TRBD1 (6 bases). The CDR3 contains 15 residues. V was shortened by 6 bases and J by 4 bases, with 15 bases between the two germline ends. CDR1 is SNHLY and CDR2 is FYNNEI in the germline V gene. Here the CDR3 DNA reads TGTGCCAGCAGGCCCAGGACAGATTTTAATGAAAAACTGTTTTTT. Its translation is CASRPRTDFNEKLFF.

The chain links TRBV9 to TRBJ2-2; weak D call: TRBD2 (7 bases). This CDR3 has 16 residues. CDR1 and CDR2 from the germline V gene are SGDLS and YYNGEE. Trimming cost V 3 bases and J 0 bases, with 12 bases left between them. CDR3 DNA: TGTGCCAGCAGCGCACGCGGGGGCTCGAACACCGGGGAGCTGTTTTTT. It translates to CASSARGGSNTGELFF. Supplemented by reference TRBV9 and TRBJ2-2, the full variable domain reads DSGVTQTPKHLITATGQRVTLRCSPRSGDLSVYWYQQSLDQGLQFLIQYYNGEERAKGNILERFSAQQFPDLHSELNLSSLELGDSALYFCASSARGGSNTGELFFGEGSRLTVL.

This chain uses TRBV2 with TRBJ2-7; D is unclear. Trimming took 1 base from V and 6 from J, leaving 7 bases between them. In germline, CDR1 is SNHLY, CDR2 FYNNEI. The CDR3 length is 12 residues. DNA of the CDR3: TGTGCCAGCAGTGAAGACGTGGGCGAGCAGTACTTC. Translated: CASSEDVGEQYF. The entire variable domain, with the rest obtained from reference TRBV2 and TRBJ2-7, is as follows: EPEVTQTPSHQVTQMGQEVILRCVPISNHLYFYWYRQILGQKVEFLVSFYNNEISEKSEIFDDQFSVERPDGSNFTLKIRSTKLEDSAMYFCASSEDVGEQYFGPGTRLTVT.

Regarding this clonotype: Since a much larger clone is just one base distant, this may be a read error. CDR3 coding DNA: TGTGCCGGCAGTTTTTATGTTCCCTTAGCGGGGGCGGGAAACGAGCAGTACTTC. Translated: CAGSFYVPLAGAGNEQYF. The rearrangement links TRBV12-3 or TRBV12-4 to TRBJ2-7; TRBD2 agrees at 9 bases. This CDR3 comprises 18 residues.

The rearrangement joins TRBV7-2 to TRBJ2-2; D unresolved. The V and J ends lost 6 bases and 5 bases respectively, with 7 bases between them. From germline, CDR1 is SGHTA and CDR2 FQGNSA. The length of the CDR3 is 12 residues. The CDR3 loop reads CASSYSTGELFF. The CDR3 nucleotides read TGTGCCAGCAGTTATTCTACCGGGGAGCTGTTTTTT.

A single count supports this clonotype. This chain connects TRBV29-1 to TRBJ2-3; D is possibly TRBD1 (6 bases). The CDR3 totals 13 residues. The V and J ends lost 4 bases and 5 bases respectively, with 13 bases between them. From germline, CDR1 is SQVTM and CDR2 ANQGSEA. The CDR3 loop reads CSVGWQGRDTQYF. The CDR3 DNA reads TGCAGCGTTGGTTGGCAGGGGAGAGATACGCAGTATTTT.